A single sample is the source of the 20 T cell receptor beta chains below, sequenced in a study of T cell changes during pregnancy in multiple sclerosis. Method: immunoSEQ multiplex PCR; TCRdb's copy keeps in-frame clones and lacks some. Of about 20,000 clones listed, 75% to 90% were seen once; the top ten hold roughly a fifth. This sample comprised CD8+ T cells from peripheral blood mononuclear cells, obtained after pregnancy. The receptors were gathered from a female donor in good health, enrolled as a control in a pregnancy study.

The V call is TRBV7-8, the J call TRBJ2-3, with D maybe TRBD2 (6 bases). This CDR3 has 15 residues. V gave up 2 bases and J gave up 1 base, with 10 bases separating them. Germline CDR1 is SGHVS and CDR2 is FQNEAQ. CDR3 sequence (DNA): TGTGCCAGCAGCTTACGGCGGGGTGGCACAGATACGCAGTATTTT. This sequence encodes CASSLRRGGTDTQYF.

This clone appeared a single time. The CDR3 DNA reads as TGTGCCAGTAGTATCGGTTGGGGGGAATCCTACGAGCAGTACTTC. Amino acids: CASSIGWGESYEQYF. The gene calls are TRBV19 and TRBJ2-7; tentatively, D is TRBD2 (6 bases). The CDR3 spans 15 residues. Germline CDR1 reads LNHDA; CDR2 reads SQIVND (reference sequence). V was shortened by 3 bases and J by 1 base, with 13 bases between the two germline ends.

The chain recombines TRBV27 with TRBJ2-1, with D maybe TRBD2 (6 bases). The V end was cut by 6 bases, the J end by 7 bases, with 19 bases between. CDR1 is MNHEY and CDR2 is SMNVEV in the germline V gene (reference sequence). The CDR3 is 15 amino acids. The DNA of the CDR3 is TGTGCCAGCAGATTTGGGCGGGGCTTTGCAAATGAGCAGTTCTTC. Encoded protein: CASRFGRGFANEQFF.

This chain connects TRBV27 to TRBJ1-5, with 7 bases lining up with TRBD1. Unmatched junction bases numbered 11, after V lost 8 bases and J lost 4 bases. Germline CDR1 is MNHEY and CDR2 is SMNVEV (reference sequence). The CDR3 length is 15 residues. The CDR3 bases are TGTGCCAGCGCCTTAGGGGCAGGGGGGAATCAGCCCCAGCATTTT. Protein: CASALGAGGNQPQHF.

The chain links TRBV5-6 to TRBJ1-2; D unclear. CDR1 and CDR2 (germline): SGHDT, YYEEEE. V gave up 0 bases and J gave up 3 bases, with 6 bases separating them. The CDR3 sequence is 13 residues long. As DNA, the CDR3 is TGTGCCAGCAGCTTGGGGCACGACTATGGCTACACCTTC. Residues: CASSLGHDYGYTF.

This chain uses TRBV10-3 with TRBJ2-1, with 13 bases identical to TRBD2. The CDR3 runs to 12 residues. Germline-derived CDR1 and CDR2 are ENHRY and SYGVKD. With V trimmed by 8 bases and J by 8 bases, 0 bases remained unmatched. Written as DNA, the CDR3 is TGTGCCATCGGACTAGCGGGAGATGAGCAGTTCTTC. It is translated as CAIGLAGDEQFF.

The V and J genes are TRBV6-1 and TRBJ2-1, with D possibly TRBD2 on 5 matching bases. V gave up 11 bases and J gave up 7 bases, with 15 bases separating them. CDR1 is MNHNS and CDR2 is SASEGT in the germline V gene. This CDR3 has 12 amino acids. DNA for the CDR3: TGTGCCCTACTAGGACTGAGGAATGAGCAGTTCTTC. It encodes CALLGLRNEQFF.

This clone has a single count. The chain's CDR3 is CASRDLRNLQDEQYF. Written as DNA, the CDR3 is TGTGCCAGCCGCGACCTCAGAAACCTTCAGGACGAGCAGTACTTC. V usage is TRBV2 and J usage is TRBJ2-7; no clear D gene. The V gene's germline CDR1 is SNHLY and CDR2 FYNNEI. V was shortened by 8 bases and J by 5 bases, with 22 bases between the two germline ends. This CDR3 spans 15 amino acids. The entire variable domain, with the rest obtained from reference TRBV2 and TRBJ2-7, is as follows: EPEVTQTPSHQVTQMGQEVILRCVPISNHLYFYWYRQILGQKVEFLVSFYNNEISEKSEIFDDQFSVERPDGSNFTLKIRSTKLEDSAMYFCASRDLRNLQDEQYFGPGTRLTVT.

The V and J genes are TRBV4-2 and TRBJ1-4, with TRBD1 matching 12 bases. The CDR3 has 17 residues. Looked up from germline, CDR1 is LGHNA and CDR2 is YNFKEQ. V was pared by 0 bases and J by 7 bases, with 6 bases of the junction left unmatched. The DNA of the CDR3 is TGTGCCAGCAGCCAAGATGGTTTGGGACAGGGGGCTGAAAAACTGTTTTTT. It yields the protein CASSQDGLGQGAEKLFF.

The chain combines TRBV18 with TRBJ2-3; 8 bases match TRBD2. Germline V lookup: CDR1 KGHSH, CDR2 LQKENI. The CDR3 has 16 residues. V shed 5 bases and J 0 bases; nucleotides not matched to a gene: 7. Here the CDR3 reads CASSSNSGVSTDTQYF. The CDR3 region has the DNA TGTGCCAGCTCATCCAATAGCGGGGTTAGCACAGATACGCAGTATTTT.

This rearrangement joins TRBV5-4 to TRBJ2-2, with 14 bases identical to TRBD2. The CDR3 length is 20 residues. Germline V CDR1 and CDR2: SGHNT, YYREEE (reference sequence). Trimming cost V 6 bases and J 4 bases; bases outside gene matches: 17. DNA for the CDR3: TGTGCCAGCACCCTCTATTCCGGGACTAGCGGGAGAGGGGCCACCGGGGAGCTGTTTTTT. Translated: CASTLYSGTSGRGATGELFF.

This clone has just one count. J is TRBJ2-7 and V is TRBV7-9; possible D gene TRBD2, 5 bases. The germline V gene encodes CDR1 SEHNR and CDR2 FQNEAQ (reference sequence). CDR3 length equals 16 residues. The germline V and J ends were trimmed by 1 base and 1 base, with 14 bases remaining between them. DNA of the CDR3: TGTGCCAGCAGCTTAGGACGAGAGGGAAAGTCCTACGAGCAGTACTTC. As protein: CASSLGREGKSYEQYF.

The chain combines TRBV27 with TRBJ1-1; 7 bases fit TRBD1. Germline CDR1 is MNHEY and CDR2 is SMNVEV (reference sequence). V was pared by 2 bases and J by 4 bases, with 13 bases of the junction left unmatched. The CDR3 has 17 residues. CDR3 sequence: CASSLTRAAGQATEAFF. Written as DNA, the CDR3 is TGTGCCAGCAGTTTAACCCGCGCAGCCGGACAGGCCACTGAAGCTTTCTTT.

V and J are TRBV7-2 and TRBJ1-1, with D possibly TRBD1 on 6 matching bases. V lost 6 bases and J lost 11, with 22 bases in between. The CDR3 loop spans 14 amino acids. Germline V gene sequence: CDR1 SGHTA, CDR2 FQGNSA. The CDR3 sequence is CASSKTTPGARAFF. The CDR3 region has the DNA TGTGCCAGCAGTAAAACAACACCAGGGGCGAGGGCTTTCTTT.

V usage is TRBV6-6 and J usage is TRBJ1-1, with no clear D. The V gene's germline CDR1 is MNHNY and CDR2 SVGAGI (reference sequence). Trimming removed 8 bases at V and 4 bases at J, with 20 bases between. The CDR3 is made up of 15 amino acids. CDR3 coding DNA: TGTGCCAGCTCAGCTTCCGGGAACTTGGGCACTGAAGCTTTCTTT. Protein sequence: CASSASGNLGTEAFF.

The V call is TRBV6-1, the J call TRBJ2-7; 8 bases agree with TRBD1. J was trimmed by 2 bases and V by 6 bases; bases with no gene match: 12. The germline V gene encodes CDR1 MNHNS and CDR2 SASEGT. This CDR3 is built from 16 residues. The CDR3 loop reads CASRETGGGGTYEQYF. The CDR3 DNA follows: TGTGCCAGCAGGGAAACAGGGGGAGGAGGGACCTACGAGCAGTACTTC.

Worth noting for this clone: One end of the junction varies from germline; a read error may be responsible. DNA for the CDR3: TGTGCCAGCAGCGAAGGACAGGGGGCCTACAATGAGCAGTTCTTC. Amino acids: CASSEGQGAYNEQFF. The gene calls are TRBV2 and TRBJ2-1, with 10 nucleotides matching TRBD1. The CDR3 is 15 residues long. Germline-derived CDR1 and CDR2 are SNHLY and FYNNEI.

The V call is TRBV4-3, the J call TRBJ1-4; 8 bases are a match to TRBD1. Trimming cost V 0 bases and J 4 bases; bases outside gene matches: 4. The length of the CDR3 is 16 residues. Per the germline V gene, CDR1 is LGHNA and CDR2 is YSLEER. In DNA, the CDR3 is TGCGCCAGCAGCCAAGATAGGGACAGGCTTAATGAAAAACTGTTTTTT. It yields the protein CASSQDRDRLNEKLFF.

The chain couples TRBV5-6 to TRBJ2-1; a possible D gene is TRBD2 (5 bases). The CDR3 length is 15 residues. Germline CDR1 SGHDT, CDR2 YYEEEE. Trimming removed 2 bases at V and 4 bases at J, with 13 bases between. CDR3 amino acids: CASSFSFSVYNEQFF. CDR3 DNA: TGTGCCAGCAGCTTCTCCTTTAGCGTGTACAATGAGCAGTTCTTC. The whole variable domain, filled in from reference TRBV5-6 and TRBJ2-1, reads DAGVTQSPTHLIKTRGQQVTLRCSPKSGHDTVSWYQQALGQGPQFIFQYYEEEERQRGNFPDRFSGHQFPNYSSELNVNALLLGDSALYLCASSFSFSVYNEQFFGPGTRLTVL.

V usage is TRBV19 and J usage is TRBJ2-3, with a tentative D call TRBD1 (6 bases). Germline V gene sequence: CDR1 LNHDA, CDR2 SQIVND (reference sequence). Trimming took 4 bases from V and 0 from J, leaving 11 bases between them. The CDR3 has 15 residues. CDR3 nucleotides: TGTGCCAGTAGTACGTGGACAGCTAGCACAGATACGCAGTATTTT. Its protein is CASSTWTASTDTQYF.